Listed below are T cell receptor beta chains from one sample, sequenced in a study of T cells after yellow fever vaccination. TCRdb fed the 5' RACE reads into MiXCR, producing one record per CDR3 protein. The sample shows 600,000 to 750,000 distinct CDR3 sequences, around an eighth of them seen only once. The specimen was PBMCs, collected on the day of the yellow fever booster vaccination. These receptors all come from a man aged 25-45 years who received the YFV17D yellow fever vaccine. The conserved cysteine and the conserved F or W are not part of the CDR3 here. Fields, in order: J gene, V gene, CDR3 protein.

TRBJ2-5,TRBV28,ASSTPRTAPQETQY
TRBJ2-2,TRBV29-1,SIRRGQEDTGELF
TRBJ1-5,TRBV20-1,SARGQGASNQPQH
TRBJ1-4,TRBV19,ASSAPEIKGSGGKLF
TRBJ1-3,TRBV28,ASSPILSSGNTIY
TRBJ2-7,TRBV5-1,ASSPGTIYEQY
TRBJ2-7,TRBV27,ASSVRESLLYEQY
TRBJ2-1,TRBV27,ASSSYSGPGLGF
TRBJ2-7,TRBV12-3/TRBV12-4,ASSNSGTFYEQY
TRBJ1-1,TRBV12-3/TRBV12-4,ASRDQGGGAEAF
TRBJ2-1,TRBV25-1,ASSAVAGGRAKDEQF
TRBJ2-1,TRBV7-2,ASSLGFGDEQF
TRBJ2-1,TRBV7-6,ASSSTRRGASGRGNEQF
TRBJ2-1,TRBV20-1,SASRGVAGGIGQF
TRBJ2-1,TRBV7-2,ASRRTGGSNEQF
TRBJ2-7,TRBV12-3/TRBV12-4,ASSHSTGGQY